These T cell receptor beta chains were read from a single sample in a study of blood T cell repertoires in COVID-19. Profiling relied on immunoSEQ multiplex PCR, and the TCRdb table lists in-frame clones only, not all of them. The data show some 120,000 clones, with 80% seen just once and approximately 2% held by the top ten. The sample was peripheral blood. These receptors all stem from a man in his 70s with acute or convalescent COVID-19. Both conserved end residues are part of each CDR3. Each record gives: clone size, D gene, J gene, V gene, CDR3 protein, CDR3 DNA. The D gene is left open where the match is weak. Size values are once, few and many counts, or a class for expanded clones, and some rows have none.

clone size: .; D gene: .; J gene: TRBJ1-5; V gene: TRBV6-5; CDR3 protein: CASKMASNQPQHF; CDR3 DNA: TGTGCCAGCAAAATGGCTAGCAATCAGCCCCAGCATTTT
clone size: .; D gene: .; J gene: TRBJ1-1; V gene: TRBV5-1; CDR3 protein: CASSLAGGNTEAFF; CDR3 DNA: TGCGCCAGCAGCTTGGCAGGAGGGAACACTGAAGCTTTCTTT
clone size: .; D gene: TRBD2; J gene: TRBJ2-1; V gene: TRBV5-1; CDR3 protein: CASSPPTSGAYNEQFF; CDR3 DNA: TGCGCCAGCAGCCCGCCTACTAGCGGGGCATACAATGAGCAGTTCTTC
clone size: .; D gene: .; J gene: TRBJ1-2; V gene: TRBV6-5; CDR3 protein: CASSSAVYGYTF; CDR3 DNA: TGTGCCAGCAGTTCCGCGGTCTATGGCTACACCTTC
clone size: .; D gene: TRBD2; J gene: TRBJ2-3; V gene: TRBV7-8; CDR3 protein: CASSSGTSGVVDTQYF; CDR3 DNA: TGTGCCAGCAGTTCCGGGACTAGCGGGGTCGTAGATACGCAGTATTTT
clone size: .; D gene: .; J gene: TRBJ1-1; V gene: TRBV11-3; CDR3 protein: CASSLSRGGLGRTEAFF; CDR3 DNA: TGTGCCAGCAGCCTCTCTAGGGGGGGCTTGGGAAGGACTGAAGCTTTCTTT
clone size: few; D gene: TRBD1; J gene: TRBJ1-2; V gene: TRBV4-2; CDR3 protein: CASSQVGGSENGYTF; CDR3 DNA: TGTGCCAGCAGCCAAGTAGGGGGCTCGGAGAATGGCTACACCTTC
clone size: .; D gene: .; J gene: TRBJ1-2; V gene: TRBV5-1; CDR3 protein: CASSPGSTNYGYTF; CDR3 DNA: TGCGCCAGCAGTCCGGGAAGTACTAACTATGGCTACACCTTC
clone size: .; D gene: TRBD1; J gene: TRBJ1-2; V gene: TRBV2; CDR3 protein: CASRTGTGGPYGYTF; CDR3 DNA: TGTGCCAGCAGAACCGGGACAGGGGGCCCCTATGGCTACACCTTC
clone size: .; D gene: TRBD2; J gene: TRBJ2-3; V gene: TRBV27; CDR3 protein: CASSLGRGGPDTQYF; CDR3 DNA: TGTGCCAGCAGTTTAGGGCGGGGGGGCCCAGATACGCAGTATTTT
clone size: few; D gene: .; J gene: TRBJ1-1; V gene: TRBV6-5; CDR3 protein: CASSRGRATEAFF; CDR3 DNA: TGTGCCAGCAGTCGGGGGAGGGCTACTGAAGCTTTCTTT
clone size: .; D gene: TRBD1; J gene: TRBJ1-1; V gene: TRBV5-1; CDR3 protein: CASSSGQGGTEAFF; CDR3 DNA: TGCGCCAGCAGCTCGGGACAGGGGGGCACTGAAGCTTTCTTT
clone size: .; D gene: .; J gene: TRBJ1-2; V gene: TRBV7-9; CDR3 protein: CASSYRDSGYGYTF; CDR3 DNA: TGTGCCAGCAGCTACCGGGACTCAGGCTATGGCTACACCTTC
clone size: .; D gene: TRBD1; J gene: TRBJ1-6; V gene: TRBV5-1; CDR3 protein: CASSLGGQGRLYNSPLHF; CDR3 DNA: TGCGCCAGCAGCTTGGGAGGACAGGGGCGCCTCTATAATTCACCCCTCCACTTT
clone size: .; D gene: TRBD1; J gene: TRBJ2-3; V gene: TRBV2; CDR3 protein: CASSPGTGSSDTQYF; CDR3 DNA: TGTGCCAGCAGCCCCGGGACAGGGAGCTCAGATACGCAGTATTTT
clone size: .; D gene: .; J gene: TRBJ1-4; V gene: TRBV6-1; CDR3 protein: CASSELSGSTNEKLFF; CDR3 DNA: TGTGCCAGCAGTGAATTATCAGGATCAACTAATGAAAAACTGTTTTTT
clone size: .; D gene: TRBD2; J gene: TRBJ2-1; V gene: TRBV28; CDR3 protein: CASSPPGGRGNEQFF; CDR3 DNA: TGTGCCAGCAGTCCTCCGGGGGGACGTGGCAATGAGCAGTTCTTC
clone size: .; D gene: TRBD1; J gene: TRBJ1-1; V gene: TRBV18; CDR3 protein: CASSPGDRAEAFF; CDR3 DNA: TGTGCCAGCTCACCCGGAGACAGGGCAGAAGCTTTCTTT
clone size: once; D gene: TRBD1; J gene: TRBJ1-5; V gene: TRBV2; CDR3 protein: CASTGGNSNQPQHF; CDR3 DNA: TGTGCCAGCACAGGGGGTAATAGCAATCAGCCCCAGCATTTT
clone size: .; D gene: .; J gene: TRBJ1-6; V gene: TRBV11-2; CDR3 protein: CASSLSRNSPLHF; CDR3 DNA: TGTGCCAGCAGCTTATCTCGGAATTCACCCCTCCACTTT
clone size: .; D gene: TRBD1; J gene: TRBJ1-2; V gene: TRBV2; CDR3 protein: CASSGRDSLGYTF; CDR3 DNA: TGTGCCAGCAGTGGACGGGACAGTCTTGGCTACACCTTC
clone size: .; D gene: TRBD1; J gene: TRBJ2-5; V gene: TRBV5-4; CDR3 protein: CASSDTGGRETQYF; CDR3 DNA: TGTGCCAGCAGTGATACAGGGGGCAGGGAGACCCAGTACTTC
clone size: .; D gene: .; J gene: TRBJ1-2; V gene: TRBV3-1/TRBV3-2; CDR3 protein: CASSQDRAGNYGYTF; CDR3 DNA: TGTGCCAGCAGCCAAGATCGGGCAGGGAACTATGGCTACACCTTC
clone size: .; D gene: .; J gene: TRBJ1-2; V gene: TRBV19; CDR3 protein: CASSIKAGVYGYTF; CDR3 DNA: TGTGCCAGTAGTATTAAGGCAGGGGTCTATGGCTACACCTTC
clone size: .; D gene: TRBD2; J gene: TRBJ2-3; V gene: TRBV5-1; CDR3 protein: CASSLARRGWGTDTQYF; CDR3 DNA: TGCGCCAGCAGCTTGGCCCGGCGGGGGTGGGGCACAGATACGCAGTATTTT
clone size: .; D gene: TRBD2; J gene: TRBJ2-3; V gene: TRBV7-9; CDR3 protein: CASSSGTSGSTDTQYF; CDR3 DNA: TGTGCCAGCAGCTCCGGGACTAGCGGAAGCACAGATACGCAGTATTTT
clone size: once; D gene: TRBD1; J gene: TRBJ1-1; V gene: TRBV7-9; CDR3 protein: CASSTTGANTEAFF; CDR3 DNA: TGTGCCAGCAGCACCACAGGGGCGAACACTGAAGCTTTCTTT
clone size: .; D gene: .; J gene: TRBJ2-2; V gene: TRBV5-8; CDR3 protein: CASSLVQLNTGELFF; CDR3 DNA: TGTGCCAGCAGCTTAGTACAGCTAAACACCGGGGAGCTGTTTTTT
clone size: .; D gene: TRBD1; J gene: TRBJ2-1; V gene: TRBV13; CDR3 protein: CASSLAQGVRNEQFF; CDR3 DNA: TGTGCCAGCAGCTTAGCCCAGGGGGTGCGGAATGAGCAGTTCTTC
clone size: .; D gene: .; J gene: TRBJ2-3; V gene: TRBV12-3/TRBV12-4; CDR3 protein: CASHLGYTDTQYF; CDR3 DNA: TGTGCCAGTCATTTGGGCTACACAGATACGCAGTATTTT
clone size: .; D gene: .; J gene: TRBJ2-3; V gene: TRBV5-5; CDR3 protein: CASSFRGSDTQYF; CDR3 DNA: TGTGCCAGCAGCTTCCGGGGGTCAGATACGCAGTATTTT
clone size: .; D gene: .; J gene: TRBJ1-5; V gene: TRBV2; CDR3 protein: CASGGDGMGQPQHF; CDR3 DNA: TGTGCCAGCGGGGGGGACGGAATGGGTCAGCCCCAGCATTTT
clone size: .; D gene: TRBD1; J gene: TRBJ2-3; V gene: TRBV25-1; CDR3 protein: CASSRTGTDTQYF; CDR3 DNA: TGTGCCAGCTCTCGGACAGGAACAGATACGCAGTATTTT
clone size: .; D gene: TRBD1; J gene: TRBJ1-1; V gene: TRBV2; CDR3 protein: CARTGSGTVNTEAFF; CDR3 DNA: TGTGCCAGGACAGGGTCCGGGACGGTCAACACTGAAGCTTTCTTT
clone size: .; D gene: .; J gene: TRBJ1-2; V gene: TRBV4-1; CDR3 protein: CASSQGGAGHGYTF; CDR3 DNA: TGCGCCAGCAGCCAAGGTGGGGCAGGGCATGGCTACACCTTC
clone size: .; D gene: .; J gene: TRBJ1-5; V gene: TRBV4-1; CDR3 protein: CASSQSPVNPGNQPQHF; CDR3 DNA: TGCGCCAGCAGCCAAAGCCCGGTGAACCCGGGCAATCAGCCCCAGCATTTT
clone size: .; D gene: TRBD2; J gene: TRBJ2-7; V gene: TRBV11-2; CDR3 protein: CASSLSGGPHSEQYF; CDR3 DNA: TGTGCCAGCAGCTTGAGCGGGGGCCCGCATAGCGAGCAGTACTTC
clone size: once; D gene: TRBD2; J gene: TRBJ2-5; V gene: TRBV13; CDR3 protein: CASSLTSGGAEETQYF; CDR3 DNA: TGTGCCAGCAGCTTAACTAGCGGGGGGGCTGAGGAGACCCAGTACTTC
clone size: .; D gene: TRBD2; J gene: TRBJ2-5; V gene: TRBV3-1/TRBV3-2; CDR3 protein: CASSQKLGTSGGSRETQYF; CDR3 DNA: TGTGCCAGCAGCCAGAAACTCGGGACTAGCGGGGGGTCACGAGAGACCCAGTACTTC
clone size: .; D gene: TRBD1; J gene: TRBJ1-1; V gene: TRBV3-1/TRBV3-2; CDR3 protein: CASSQRRTGEDTEAFF; CDR3 DNA: TGTGCCAGCAGCCAAAGGCGGACAGGGGAGGACACTGAAGCTTTCTTT
clone size: .; D gene: .; J gene: TRBJ1-5; V gene: TRBV9; CDR3 protein: CASSVTGHSNQPQHF; CDR3 DNA: TGTGCCAGCAGCGTAACGGGTCATAGCAATCAGCCCCAGCATTTT
clone size: .; D gene: .; J gene: TRBJ1-3; V gene: TRBV10-3; CDR3 protein: CAITGDIGNTIYF; CDR3 DNA: TGTGCCATCACAGGGGACATTGGAAACACCATATATTTT
clone size: .; D gene: TRBD2; J gene: TRBJ2-3; V gene: TRBV7-3; CDR3 protein: CASSIQGGDTQYF; CDR3 DNA: TGTGCCAGCAGCATTCAGGGAGGGGATACGCAGTATTTT
clone size: .; D gene: .; J gene: TRBJ1-4; V gene: TRBV2; CDR3 protein: CASSGGPYEKLFF; CDR3 DNA: TGTGCCAGCAGTGGCGGGCCCTATGAAAAACTGTTTTTT
clone size: .; D gene: TRBD1; J gene: TRBJ1-1; V gene: TRBV7-2; CDR3 protein: CASSLWTGTNTEAFF; CDR3 DNA: TGTGCCAGCAGCCTATGGACAGGGACGAACACTGAAGCTTTCTTT
clone size: .; D gene: .; J gene: TRBJ1-2; V gene: TRBV6-5; CDR3 protein: CASSPGGVRGYTF; CDR3 DNA: TGTGCCAGCAGCCCGGGCGGGGTTCGCGGCTACACCTTC